The rows below give T cell receptor beta chains drawn from one sample of a study of blood T cell repertoires in COVID-19. Some clones are missing from TCRdb's copy, which holds only in-frame ones; the method was immunoSEQ multiplex PCR. Of a few hundred thousand clones listed, approximately 83% are singletons. The specimen sequenced was PBMCs or T cells enriched from blood (not recorded which). All receptors derive from a woman aged 40 to 50 with acute COVID-19. The CDR3 runs from the conserved cysteine through the conserved F or W. The D gene is left open where the match is weak. Clone size is not always given. Where it is, it says once, few, many or a class for expanded clones.

cdr3_length j_call clone_size d_call v_call cdr3_nt cdr3_aa
14 TRBJ1-1 NA NA TRBV7-3 TGTGCCAGCAGCTTAAGTTCCGGGGTGAATGAAGCTTTCTTT CASSLSSGVNEAFF
12 TRBJ1-5 NA NA TRBV12-3/TRBV12-4 TGTGCCAGCAGTTCTGACAGACAGCCCCAGCATTTT CASSSDRQPQHF
18 TRBJ1-5 once TRBD1 TRBV28 TGTGCCAGCAGTAAGGGACAGGGGGCTACTGGTGGCAATCAGCCCCAGCATTTT CASSKGQGATGGNQPQHF
13 TRBJ2-5 NA TRBD1 TRBV2 TGTGCCAGCAGAAGACAGGGGGGGGAGACCCAGTACTTC CASRRQGGETQYF
17 TRBJ2-2 NA TRBD2 TRBV18 TGTGCCAGCTCAGTAACCGGGGGGTTCCCGAACACCGGGGAGCTGTTTTTT CASSVTGGFPNTGELFF
17 TRBJ2-3 NA TRBD1 TRBV4-3 TGCGCCAGCAGCCAAGATTCTCAGGGGGTAGGGTTTGTTACGCAGTATTTT CASSQDSQGVGFVTQYF
15 TRBJ2-5 NA TRBD1 TRBV9 TGTGCCAGCAGCGTAGGCGACAGGGGCCAAGAGACCCAGTACTTC CASSVGDRGQETQYF
15 TRBJ1-6 NA NA TRBV5-6 TGTGCCAGCAGCTTTATTACGACAAGTAATTCACCCCTCCACTTT CASSFITTSNSPLHF
13 TRBJ2-2 NA NA TRBV27 TGTGCCAGCAGTTTCCGAGTTTCCGGGGAGCTGTTTTTT CASSFRVSGELFF
16 TRBJ1-3 once NA TRBV29-1 TGCAGCGTTATAACCGGGACAACTAACTCTGGAAACACCATATATTTT CSVITGTTNSGNTIYF
17 TRBJ2-7 few TRBD2 TRBV4-3 TGCGCCAGCAGCCTCGGGGCTAGCGGAACCATTTCCTACGAGCAGTACTTC CASSLGASGTISYEQYF
14 TRBJ1-2 NA TRBD1 TRBV11-1 TGTGCCAGCAGCCTAACGGGACAGAGTAATGGCTACACCTTC CASSLTGQSNGYTF
13 TRBJ1-2 NA NA TRBV18 TGTGCCAGCTCACCTTTCCAGGACTATGGCTACACCTTC CASSPFQDYGYTF
15 TRBJ2-3 NA TRBD2 TRBV27 TGTGCCAGCAGTTTAGGGTCCAGCGGGGTGGCTACGCAGTATTTT CASSLGSSGVATQYF
14 TRBJ1-5 NA NA TRBV5-6 TGTGCCAGCAGCTTACGAGAATTCAATCAGCCCCAGCATTTT CASSLREFNQPQHF
15 TRBJ2-1 NA NA TRBV4-3 TGCGCCAGCAGCCAAGATTGGGAGCGGTACAATGAGCAGTTCTTC CASSQDWERYNEQFF
16 TRBJ2-2 NA TRBD2 TRBV5-1 TGCGCCAGCAGCTTGGAATCCGGGAGGAATGGCGGGGAGCTGTTTTTT CASSLESGRNGGELFF
14 TRBJ1-1 once NA TRBV5-4 TGTGCCAGCAACCCCTGGAGGGGGAACACTGAAGCTTTCTTT CASNPWRGNTEAFF
15 TRBJ2-7 NA TRBD2 TRBV6-2/TRBV6-3 TGTGCCAGCAGTTTGCTAGCGGGAGCCACCTACGAGCAGTACTTC CASSLLAGATYEQYF
15 TRBJ1-6 NA NA TRBV27 TGTGCCAGCAGTTTGGAGGTCGGAGGGAGTTCACCCCTCCACTTT CASSLEVGGSSPLHF
14 TRBJ1-6 NA TRBD1 TRBV19 TGTGCCAGTAGTACTGGGACAGAGAATTCACCCCTCCACTTT CASSTGTENSPLHF
13 TRBJ1-6 NA NA TRBV9 TGTGCCAGCAGCGTAGCTCGGGATTCACCCCTCCACTTT CASSVARDSPLHF
14 TRBJ1-6 once NA TRBV6-5 TGTGCCAGCAGTCGTCGGGACAATAATTCACCCCTCCACTTT CASSRRDNNSPLHF
17 TRBJ2-1 once TRBD2 TRBV9 TGTGCCAGCAGCGTGACTTTGCGGGAGGGATCCTACAATGAGCAGTTCTTC CASSVTLREGSYNEQFF
15 TRBJ1-2 NA NA TRBV27 TGTGCCAGCAGTTCATCAGGGGTTTACGGCTATGGCTACACCTTC CASSSSGVYGYGYTF
16 TRBJ1-4 NA NA TRBV7-2 TGTGCCAGCAGCTCCCGACGGGTTTCAACTAATGAAAAACTGTTTTTT CASSSRRVSTNEKLFF
16 TRBJ2-1 few NA TRBV19 TGTGCCAGTAGTATGACAGCCTACAGCTCCTACAATGAGCAGTTCTTC CASSMTAYSSYNEQFF
15 TRBJ1-5 NA NA TRBV6-6 TGTGCCAGCAGTTACCATAGGGGGGGGGATCAGCCCCAGCATTTT CASSYHRGGDQPQHF